This T cell receptor (beta chain) derives from a study of human T cells and chemical hapten exposure (dated by TCRdb to about 2021). Describing the broader study: For sensitization, 2% DPC in acetone was applied to a 2 cm by 2 cm area of upper inner arm skin. Weekly therapeutic DPC doses were additionally applied to the scalp of patients throughout the roughly 25-week study period. Patch testing was done on the upper back using Finn chambers containing 0.01% DPC, and results were scored after 6 days according to International Contact Dermatitis Research Group standards. Most of the patients in the cohort were female, and the cohort covered alopecia areata with under or over 50% scalp involvement, alopecia totalis and alopecia universalis. The libraries were sequenced as a pool, and the TCR yield per sample differed mostly because of small variations in library volumes within the pool. In alopecia patients, the study followed how the peripheral blood TCR repertoire changed in vivo over primary and secondary sensitization to diphenylcyclopropenone (DPC), a hapten. Blood samples were taken from patients before sensitization (week 0) and at 2, 6 and about 24 weeks after DPC sensitization. About 30 alopecia patients provided blood for TCR sequencing at one to four time points (pre-sensitization, 2, 6 and 24 weeks).

This clonotype has at least ten counts. This receptor's antigen is unknown. No qualities accompany the bases; no much larger clone lies one base away. Here V drops 6 bases and J drops 3 bases, and the junction holds 10 bases not matched to any gene. The CDR1 and CDR2 encoded by the germline V gene are ENHRY and SYGVKD. From the cysteine through the phenylalanine, the CDR3 covers 15 amino acids. Only CDR3 DNA remains: 45 bases, in frame from the first base. What this sample's time point label stands for: patch test 2, 6 weeks after DPC sensitization. According to the study, the label for this sample's treatment or condition signals: therapeutic diphenylcyclopropenone sensitization with weekly scalp DPC. At each patch-test visit, blood was drawn before the patch test was applied. Patients were considered eligible if aged 18 to 70, diagnosed with alopecia and deemed suitable for DPC therapy, and patients were excluded if pregnant. Unfractionated whole blood was collected in Tempus Blood RNA tubes, and total RNA was extracted from that blood.

Preparation of the library involved RACE. TCRdb shows the sequencer as NextSeq 500. During library preparation, unique molecular identifiers were attached to individual cDNA molecules so that TCRs could be counted in a quantitative, reproducible way. Both TCR alpha and TCR beta chains were sequenced from each blood RNA sample. The original methods were these. A median of roughly 100,000 TCRs per sample was observed, with a range of about 23,224 to 750,000. V, J and CDR3 annotation of the TCR reads was carried out using the Decombinator software suite. Every sample was subsampled to the same number of TCRs (28,000) for the PS versus PT1 abundance plots. TCRs were defined as expanded if absent before sensitization and observed at least eight times at the 2-week time point. In TCRdb, the public reads were trimmed at Q25 with fastp and aligned with MiXCR, with productive beta chains retained. One record per CDR3 amino acid sequence lists the most common genes and DNA. Here the V and J calls rest on TCRdb's processing, not on the authors' analysis. Present in this sample are fewer than 90,000 distinct CDR3 sequences, 6% to 8.5% of which were seen just once. 1.3% of the sample rests with the top ten.

On the study overall, not on this receptor specifically: Expanded TCRs formed significantly more large CDR3 similarity clusters than pre-sensitization or healthy control sets, consistent with antigen-driven responses. DPC sensitization did not change how many TCRs were above 1 in 1000 frequency, and no evidence was found of alterations in global repertoire structure. After repeated subsampling, changes were observed in the strength of the expansion versus patch-test correlation and in the threshold at which the correlation became significant. Because all patients had alopecia, a presumed autoimmune disease, the immune response of the patients might differ from that of healthy individuals. Patch test score was positively correlated with the number of PT1 expanded TCRs, with significance at thresholds 8, 16 and 32 but not at 4.

The TCR comes from a woman between 25 and 40 years old with alopecia areata. Some clones in this sample may be carry-over from other donors' samples. The chain joins TRBV10-3 to TRBJ1-1; the central 7 bases match TRBD1. Specimen: whole blood, collected in connection with sensitization to the hapten diphenylcyclopropenone (DPC). The sequence in DNA is TGTGCCATCAGCCCATTTACAGGGGTAGACACTGAAGCTTTCTTT. Its protein product is CAISPFTGVDTEAFF.